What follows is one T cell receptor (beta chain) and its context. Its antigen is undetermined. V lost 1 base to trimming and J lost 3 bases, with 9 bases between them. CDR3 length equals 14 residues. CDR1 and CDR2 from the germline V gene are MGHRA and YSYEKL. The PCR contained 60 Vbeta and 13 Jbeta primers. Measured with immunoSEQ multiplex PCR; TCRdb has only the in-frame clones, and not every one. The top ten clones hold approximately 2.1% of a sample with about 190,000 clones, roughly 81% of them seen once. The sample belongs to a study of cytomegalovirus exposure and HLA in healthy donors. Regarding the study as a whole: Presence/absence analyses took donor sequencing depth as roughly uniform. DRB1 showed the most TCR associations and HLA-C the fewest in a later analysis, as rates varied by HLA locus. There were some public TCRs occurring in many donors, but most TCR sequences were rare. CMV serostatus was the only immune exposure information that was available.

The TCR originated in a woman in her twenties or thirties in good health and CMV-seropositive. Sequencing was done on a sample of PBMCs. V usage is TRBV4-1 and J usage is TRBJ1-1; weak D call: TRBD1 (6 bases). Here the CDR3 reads CASSQASGDTEAFF. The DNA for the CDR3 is TGCGCCAGCAGCCAAGCTTCAGGGGACACTGAAGCTTTCTTT.